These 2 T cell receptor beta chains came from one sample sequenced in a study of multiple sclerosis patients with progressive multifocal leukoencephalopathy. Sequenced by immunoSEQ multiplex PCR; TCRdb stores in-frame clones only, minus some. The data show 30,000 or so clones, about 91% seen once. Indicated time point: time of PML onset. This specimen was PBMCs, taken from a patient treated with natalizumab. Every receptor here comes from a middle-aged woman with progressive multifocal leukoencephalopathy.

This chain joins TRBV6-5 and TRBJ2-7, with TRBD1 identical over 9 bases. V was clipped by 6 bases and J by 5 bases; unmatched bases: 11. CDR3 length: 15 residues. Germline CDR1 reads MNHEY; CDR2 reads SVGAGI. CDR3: CASRKAGQGTNEQYF. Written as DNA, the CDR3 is TGTGCCAGCAGGAAGGCGGGACAGGGAACCAACGAGCAGTACTTC.

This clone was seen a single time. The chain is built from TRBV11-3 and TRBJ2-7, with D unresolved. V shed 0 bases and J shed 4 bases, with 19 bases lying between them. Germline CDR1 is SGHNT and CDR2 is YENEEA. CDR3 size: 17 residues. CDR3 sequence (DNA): TGTGCCAGCAGCTTAGATCAGGCCAGGTCGGGTGGGTACGAGCAGTACTTC. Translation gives CASSLDQARSGGYEQYF.